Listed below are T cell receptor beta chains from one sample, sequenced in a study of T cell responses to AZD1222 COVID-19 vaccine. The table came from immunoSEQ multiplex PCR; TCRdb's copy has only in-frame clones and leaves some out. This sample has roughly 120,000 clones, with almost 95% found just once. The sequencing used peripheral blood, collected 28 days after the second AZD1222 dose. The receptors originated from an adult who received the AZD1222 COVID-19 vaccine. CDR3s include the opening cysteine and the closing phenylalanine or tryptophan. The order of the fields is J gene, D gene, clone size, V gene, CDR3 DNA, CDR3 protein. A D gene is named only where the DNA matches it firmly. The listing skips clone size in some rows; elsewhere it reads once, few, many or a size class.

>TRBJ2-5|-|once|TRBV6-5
TGTGCCAGCAGTTACCACGGGGGACAAGAGACCCAGTACTTC
CASSYHGGQETQYF
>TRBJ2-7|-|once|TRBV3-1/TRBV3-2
TGTGCCAGCAGCCAAGGGGCCGGGGGAAATTACTTC
CASSQGAGGNYF
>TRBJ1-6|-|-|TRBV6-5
TGTGCCAGCAGTTACCAAGGGGCAGGGGAAAATTCACCCCTCCACTTT
CASSYQGAGENSPLHF
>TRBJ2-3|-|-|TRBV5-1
TGCGCCAGCAGCTTGGGGTCTACAGATACGCAGTATTTT
CASSLGSTDTQYF
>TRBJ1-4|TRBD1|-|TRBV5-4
TGTGCCAGCAGCTTGGACAGGGGGGCTAATGAAAAACTGTTTTTT
CASSLDRGANEKLFF
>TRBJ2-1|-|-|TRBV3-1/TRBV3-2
TGTGCCAGCAGCCAAGATGGGTTCGGCAGAGATATTTACAATGAGCAGTTCTTC
CASSQDGFGRDIYNEQFF
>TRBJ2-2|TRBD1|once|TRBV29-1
TGCAGCGTTAGGACAGGGGGCGATTCCGGGGAGCTGTTTTTT
CSVRTGGDSGELFF
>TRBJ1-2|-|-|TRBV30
TGTGCCTGGAGTTACGGCCTCGTCGGCTACACCTTC
CAWSYGLVGYTF
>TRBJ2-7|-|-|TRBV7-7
TGTGCTAGCAGCTTAGGCCCGGGACACTCCTACGAGCAGTACTTC
CASSLGPGHSYEQYF
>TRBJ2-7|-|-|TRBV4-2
TGTGCCAGCAGCCAAGATATCCGTAACGAGCAGTACTTC
CASSQDIRNEQYF
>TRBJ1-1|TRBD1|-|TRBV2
TGTGCCAGCAGTGTAGGGACAGGGGGAACTTTCTTT
CASSVGTGGTFF
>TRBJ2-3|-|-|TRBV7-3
TGTGCCAGCTCACAGGGTATCGGGACAGATACGCAGTATTTT
CASSQGIGTDTQYF
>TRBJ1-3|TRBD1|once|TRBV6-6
TGTGCCAGCAGTTACACGACAGGGGCTGGAAACACCATATATTTT
CASSYTTGAGNTIYF
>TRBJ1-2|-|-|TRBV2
TGTGCCAGCAGTGGGGGTTATCGTGGCTACACCTTC
CASSGGYRGYTF
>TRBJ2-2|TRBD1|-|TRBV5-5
TGTGCCAGCAACACAGGGGGAGGCACCGGGGAGCTGTTTTTT
CASNTGGGTGELFF
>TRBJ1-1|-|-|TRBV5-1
TGCGCCAGCAGCTTGGATCAGGGGATGAACACTGAAGCTTTCTTT
CASSLDQGMNTEAFF
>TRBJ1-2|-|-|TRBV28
TGTGCCAGCAGTCATAAGATTAGTAACTATGGCTACACCTTC
CASSHKISNYGYTF
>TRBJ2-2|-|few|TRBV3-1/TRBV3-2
TGTGCCAGCAGTGGGGAACTAGTTGACACCGGGGAGCTGTTTTTT
CASSGELVDTGELFF
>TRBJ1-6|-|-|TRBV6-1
TGTGCCAGCAGTGAGGACTATAATTCACCCCTCCACTTT
CASSEDYNSPLHF
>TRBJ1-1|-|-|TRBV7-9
TGTGCCAGCAGCTTAATGGGTTCCGGTGACACTGAAGCTTTCTTT
CASSLMGSGDTEAFF
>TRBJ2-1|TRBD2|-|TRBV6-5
TGTGCCAGCAGTTACAGGCGGGAGGGGATTAATGAGCAGTTCTTC
CASSYRREGINEQFF
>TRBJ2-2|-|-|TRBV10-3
TGTGCCATCAAGTCGGAGTCGGTCGGGGAGCTGTTTTTT
CAIKSESVGELFF
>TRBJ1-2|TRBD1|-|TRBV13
TGTGCCAGCAGCTGGAGGGAGGGGGCGAACTATGGCTACACCTTC
CASSWREGANYGYTF
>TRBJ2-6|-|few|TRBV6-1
TGTGCCAGCAGTGAGGCGACTTCTGGGGCCAACGTCCTGACTTTC
CASSEATSGANVLTF
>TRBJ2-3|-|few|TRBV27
TGTGCCAGCAGTTTACGTAGGAGAGAACAGGCTTCAGATACGCAGTATTTT
CASSLRRREQASDTQYF
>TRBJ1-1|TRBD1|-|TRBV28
TGTGCCAGCACTCCGACAGGGACCACTGAAGCTTTCTTT
CASTPTGTTEAFF
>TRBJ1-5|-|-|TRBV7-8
TGTGCCAGCAGCTTAAGTCGGGACGCAGAAACGATAAGAAATCAGCCCCAGCATTTT
CASSLSRDAETIRNQPQHF
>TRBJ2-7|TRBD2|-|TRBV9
TGTGCCAGCAGCGTAACCCCCGGGGGGACGAGCGAGCAGTACTTC
CASSVTPGGTSEQYF
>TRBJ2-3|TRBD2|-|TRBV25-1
TGTGCCAGCAGTGAAGCGGGAGGAAATACGCAGTATTTT
CASSEAGGNTQYF
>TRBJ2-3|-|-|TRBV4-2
TGTGCCAGCAGCCATAGTCAAGCGCCTAGCACAGATACGCAGTATTTT
CASSHSQAPSTDTQYF
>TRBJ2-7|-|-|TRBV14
TGTGCCAGCAGCCAAGTATATTTCTACGAGCAGTACTTC
CASSQVYFYEQYF
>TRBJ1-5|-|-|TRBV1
TGCACCAGCAGCCAAGATGTCCGGCATTTT
CTSSQDVRHF
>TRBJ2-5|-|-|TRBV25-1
TGTGCCAGCAGTGATATAGCGGACCCCAGGGCCCAGTACTTC
CASSDIADPRAQYF
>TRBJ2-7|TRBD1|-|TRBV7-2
TGTGCCAGCAGCCAGACAGGGCTCTCCTACGAGCAGTACTTC
CASSQTGLSYEQYF
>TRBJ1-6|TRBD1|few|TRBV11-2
TGTGCCAGCAGCTCCCGGACAGGGGGCAGCTCCTATAATTCACCCCTCCACTTT
CASSSRTGGSSYNSPLHF
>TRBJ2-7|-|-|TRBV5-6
TGTGCCAGCAGCTTGGTAGTGGGCCACAAGGATGATCCCTACGAGCAGTACTTC
CASSLVVGHKDDPYEQYF
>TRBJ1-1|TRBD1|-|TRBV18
TGTGCCAGCTCACCGGGACAGGGACCTGAAGCTTTCTTT
CASSPGQGPEAFF
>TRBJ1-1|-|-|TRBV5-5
TGTGCCAGCAGCTTTGGAAGCCTTATGAACACTGAAGCTTTCTTT
CASSFGSLMNTEAFF
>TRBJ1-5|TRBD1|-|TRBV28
TGTGCCAGCAGTTCACAGGGGAAGGCCCAGCATTTT
CASSSQGKAQHF
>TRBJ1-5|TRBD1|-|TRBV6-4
TGTGCCAGCAGTGACTACATCGGGACAGGGGGCCAGCCCCAGCATTTT
CASSDYIGTGGQPQHF
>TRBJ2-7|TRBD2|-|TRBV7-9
TGTGCCAGCAGCTCCGGACTAGCGGGAGGGCGGGCCTACGAGCAGTACTTC
CASSSGLAGGRAYEQYF
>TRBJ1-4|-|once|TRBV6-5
TGTGCCAGCAGCCGGGGGTTTGCTAATGAAAAACTGTTTTTT
CASSRGFANEKLFF
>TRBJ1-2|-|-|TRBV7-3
TGTGCCAGCAGCCCGGGGCAGCGGGATGGCTACACCTTC
CASSPGQRDGYTF
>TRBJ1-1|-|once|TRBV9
TGTGCCAGCAGCGTAGGGGGGGTACTGAACACTGAAGCTTTCTTT
CASSVGGVLNTEAFF